The source of this TCR beta chain is a study of Graves' ophthalmopathy and Graves' hyperthyroidism. Calling hyperthyroidism stable required that no ophthalmopathy show up within 18 months of follow-up. Aged 18 to 65, hyperthyroidism patients had new diagnoses of under 2 months' duration. The authors amplified TCR beta CDR3 regions, and they did so from RNA transcripts for repertoire sequencing. Scientists carried out first-round RT-PCR using HTBI primers and then a second-round multiplex PCR. Each CDR3 protein gets one entry after TCRdb re-called the multiplex PCR reads with MiXCR. The table includes about 380,000 distinct CDR3 sequences, 15% detected once. Ten or more counts support this clonotype. There are 15 residues in the CDR3. V lost 2 bases, J lost 4 bases, and 14 bases lay in between. Germline CDR1 MNHEY, CDR2 SMNVEV (reference sequence).

Sequenced input: peripheral blood. This chain links TRBV27 with TRBJ1-2; D uncertain. The TCR originated in a young woman with stable Graves' hyperthyroidism. CDR3 sequence (DNA): TGTGCCAGCAGTTTACAAGCCCATCCCCTCTATGGCTACACCTTC. Translation: CASSLQAHPLYGYTF.